This T cell receptor (beta chain) was captured in a study of monozygotic twins with inflammatory bowel disease (dated by TCRdb to between 2018 and 2020). Broadly, across the study: In total, roughly 30 monozygotic twin pairs made up the full study: 19 Danish pairs, all IBD-discordant, plus nine German pairs, of which four were IBD-concordant and five were IBD-discordant. The search for disease-associated traits relied mainly on comparing, within discordant pairs, IBD patients with their genetically identical healthy co-twins. Each individual had, on average, about 151 000 unique TCRalpha sequences and 181 000 unique TCRbeta sequences available for analysis.

From each donor, a roughly 2.5 ml peripheral blood sample was drawn into PAXgene tubes and stored at -80 degrees C. Without T cell sorting, total RNA was isolated from whole blood using the PAXgene blood miRNA kit on an automated QIAcube. Peripheral blood from monozygotic twin pairs concordant or discordant for inflammatory bowel disease was subjected to deep TCRalpha and TCRbeta repertoire profiling with unique molecular barcoding. Smoking habits were recorded for all twin pairs, and individuals were classified as current, former or never smokers. Libraries came from 5' RACE. The input for every TCR library was 3500 ng of total RNA. For each sample, cDNA was synthesized in eight separate reactions using SMARTScribe reverse transcriptase. During cDNA synthesis, template switching introduced unique molecular identifiers that contained a 6-nucleotide sample barcode. Two nested PCRs of roughly 15 and 9 cycles amplified the TCRalpha and TCRbeta cDNA, and bead purification followed each PCR. Before amplification, cDNA was treated with uracil DNA-glycosylase and purified using the QIAquick PCR purification kit. The second PCR added Illumina TruSeq-compatible adapters along with sample-specific barcodes. Library quality and concentration were assessed using TapeStation and Qubit, and approximately 5 ng of each library was pooled. Pooled libraries were sequenced on an Illumina HiSeq2500 single-index Rapid Run with 2 x 100 bp reads and custom sequencing primers. The original pipeline was this. PCR and sequencing errors were corrected by UMI-based consensus assembly using MiGEC version 1.2.6. MiXCR version 2.1.1 was used to carry out V(D)J alignment, clonotype assembly and CDR3 extraction. Normalisation of gene usage, clonotype sharing and MAIT/NKT TCR abundance was achieved by analysing the top 1000, 10 000 and 20 000 clonotypes per sample. Diversity was computed as the inverse Simpson index with the vegan R package after downsampling to 27 000 UMIs. Paired Mann-Whitney U tests were applied to discordant twin pairs, with Benjamini-Hochberg correction for multiple testing. Reads reprocessed by TCRdb are summarized as one entry per CDR3 protein sequence, and DNA is absent. The V and J calls and clone size are TCRdb's, not the authors'. The sample's table lists a count of about 210,000 distinct CDR3 sequences. The ten biggest clones cover roughly 1.5% of the sample.

Broader findings and caveats from the paper: Repertoire similarity did not differ between concordant and discordant twins, which could be due to limited statistical power. No single strong signal or clonotype linked to IBD turned up in the results, so the idea that one exists was not supported. Differing immunosuppressive treatments among patients may have added background noise and inter-individual variability to the repertoires. IBD patients shared fewer clonotypes with other individuals than healthy twins did, most markedly in patients showing signs of disease activity. The analysis was unable to tell different T cell subtypes apart. IBD patients had lower TCRbeta repertoire diversity, measured by the inverse Simpson index, than their healthy co-twins.

Reading the germline V gene gives CDR1 MGHDK and CDR2 SYGVNS. From the cysteine through the phenylalanine, the CDR3 covers 11 amino acids. Only the protein is on record. Turning to this clonotype: This receptor's antigen is unknown.

Sequenced sample: blood. The chain links TRBV25-1 with TRBJ1-1; TCRdb's assignment of TRBD1 cannot be checked, as there is no DNA. The TCR sequence derives from a human donor with ulcerative colitis or Crohn's disease, or a healthy co-twin of an affected twin (not recorded which). The CDR3 reads as follows: CASSDRGEAFF.